This T cell receptor (beta chain) was found in a study of blood T cells in healthy people across ages. The CDR3 sequence is 16 residues long. Per the germline V gene, CDR1 is SQVTM and CDR2 is ANQGSEA. V gave up 3 bases and J gave up 2 bases, with 20 bases separating them. Alongside a J-beta primer mix, a sample-barcoded 5' primer served in a second PCR lasting roughly 7 to 11 cycles. One entry per CDR3 protein, called by TCRdb with MiXCR from the 5' RACE reads. The repertoire includes 760,000 or so distinct CDR3 sequences, 25% of them detected once, and more than 8% sits in the top ten. As for this clonotype: Its target is not known.

Study-level results: Roughly linear declines in TCR beta diversity per million T cells occurred with age.

These same data were also listed under a study on T cells of mothers and their children. That work adds: The donor cohort consisted of three healthy Caucasian mothers and their six children. Compared with unrelated pairs, related mother-child pairs had slightly higher, non-significant overlap. Nobody spotted any persistent microchimeric T cell clones.

This sequence joins TRBV29-1 and TRBJ2-7; D gene uncertain. The receptor comes from a boy younger than 18 in good health. The sequenced sample was blood. In DNA, the CDR3 is TGCAGCGTTGACGGGCTAAGGACGGAAAGTCCCTACGAGCAGTACTTC. Residues: CSVDGLRTESPYEQYF.